These T cell receptor beta chains were read from a single sample in a study of cytomegalovirus exposure and HLA in healthy donors. Measured with immunoSEQ multiplex PCR; TCRdb has only the in-frame clones, and not every one. The repertoire consists of 100,000 or so clones, with approximately 77% occurring once and the leading ten covering approximately 14%. The material sequenced was PBMCs. All receptors come from a male donor in good health and CMV-seropositive. Both conserved end residues are part of each CDR3. The D gene is left open where the match is weak. Size tells how often a clone was seen (once, few, many) or the class of an expanded clone, and some rows leave it out.

j_call clone_size d_call v_call cdr3_aa cdr3_nt
TRBJ2-7 NA NA TRBV5-4 CASSLGGRGQSNSYEQYF TGTGCCAGCAGCTTGGGGGGTCGAGGACAGTCAAACTCCTACGAGCAGTACTTC
TRBJ2-3 NA NA TRBV4-1 CASTLFRGGSDTQYF TGCGCCAGCACCCTATTCAGGGGCGGGTCAGATACGCAGTATTTT
TRBJ2-3 NA NA TRBV19 CASSSPGLTDTQYF TGTGCCAGTAGTAGCCCCGGACTCACAGATACGCAGTATTTT
TRBJ2-3 NA NA TRBV2 CASRRIDTSTDTQYF TGTGCCAGCAGACGAATCGACACGAGCACAGATACGCAGTATTTT
TRBJ1-1 NA NA TRBV6-6 CASNWGGDTEAFF TGTGCCAGCAATTGGGGCGGTGACACTGAAGCTTTCTTT
TRBJ2-2 once TRBD2 TRBV30 CAWTRFGGDATGELFF TGTGCCTGGACTAGATTCGGGGGGGACGCCACCGGGGAGCTGTTTTTT
TRBJ2-1 NA TRBD2 TRBV9 CASSVTSGAYNEQFF TGTGCCAGCAGCGTCACTAGCGGGGCCTACAATGAGCAGTTCTTC
TRBJ2-3 few NA TRBV10-1 CAGKDKQGCPDTQYF TGCGCCGGAAAGGACAAACAAGGGTGCCCAGATACGCAGTATTTT
TRBJ2-2 NA NA TRBV7-9 CASSYGLQNTGELFF TGTGCCAGCAGCTATGGACTGCAGAACACCGGGGAGCTGTTTTTT
TRBJ1-3 NA NA TRBV5-5 CASSLDGDSGNTIYF TGTGCCAGCAGCTTAGACGGGGACTCTGGAAACACCATATATTTT
TRBJ2-1 NA NA TRBV9 CASSVDLKPGGYNEQFF TGTGCCAGCAGCGTAGACCTAAAACCTGGGGGGTACAATGAGCAGTTCTTC
TRBJ2-7 NA TRBD1 TRBV5-4 CASRVTGDYEQYF TGTGCCAGCAGGGTGACAGGGGACTACGAGCAGTACTTC
TRBJ2-2 NA NA TRBV15 CATSGRDSNTGELFF TGTGCCACCAGCGGCCGGGACTCGAACACCGGGGAGCTGTTTTTT
TRBJ2-1 NA TRBD2 TRBV5-1 CASSLGGGAGGEQFF TGCGCCAGCAGCTTGGGCGGGGGGGCTGGAGGTGAGCAGTTCTTC
TRBJ2-7 NA TRBD2 TRBV6-5 CASSYRSGGHYEQYF TGTGCCAGCAGTTACAGGTCGGGGGGTCACTACGAGCAGTACTTC
TRBJ1-1 NA NA TRBV27 CASSLSKIGTEAFF TGTGCCAGCAGTTTATCCAAAATCGGGACTGAAGCTTTCTTT
TRBJ1-2 NA TRBD1 TRBV6-1 CASSDTGETGRNYGYTF TGTGCCAGCAGTGACACCGGGGAGACAGGGAGGAACTATGGCTACACCTTC